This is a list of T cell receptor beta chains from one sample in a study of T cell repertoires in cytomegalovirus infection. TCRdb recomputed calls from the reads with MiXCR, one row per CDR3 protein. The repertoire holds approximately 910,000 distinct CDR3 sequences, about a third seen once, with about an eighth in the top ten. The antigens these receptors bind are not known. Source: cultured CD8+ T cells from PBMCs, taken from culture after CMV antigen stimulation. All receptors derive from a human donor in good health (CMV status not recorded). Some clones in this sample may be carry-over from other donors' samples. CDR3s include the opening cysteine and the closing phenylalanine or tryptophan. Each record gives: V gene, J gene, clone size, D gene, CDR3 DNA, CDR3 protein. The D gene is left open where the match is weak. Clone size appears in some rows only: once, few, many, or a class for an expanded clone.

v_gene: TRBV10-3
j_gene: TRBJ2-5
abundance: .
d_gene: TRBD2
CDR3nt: TGTGCCATCAGTGGAAGGGCTAGCGGGGGCCAAGAGACCCAGTACTTC
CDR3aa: CAISGRASGGQETQYF

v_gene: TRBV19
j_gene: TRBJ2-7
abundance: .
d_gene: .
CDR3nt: TGTGCCAGTAGTATCACGGTCAGCTCCTACGAGCAGTACTTC
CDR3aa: CASSITVSSYEQYF

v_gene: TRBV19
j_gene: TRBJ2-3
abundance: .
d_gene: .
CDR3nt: TGTGCCAGTAAGTGGCGGGGCACAGATACGCAGTATTTT
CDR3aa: CASKWRGTDTQYF

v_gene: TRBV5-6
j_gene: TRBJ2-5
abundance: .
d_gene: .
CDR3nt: TGTGCCAGCACCATCTCCCCCTACAGGACGCGGGAGACCCAGTACTTC
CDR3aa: CASTISPYRTRETQYF

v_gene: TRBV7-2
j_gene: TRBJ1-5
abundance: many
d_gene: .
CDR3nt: TGTGCCAGCAGCCTGGACAGAAATCCCTATAGCAATCAGCCCCAGCATTTT
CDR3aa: CASSLDRNPYSNQPQHF

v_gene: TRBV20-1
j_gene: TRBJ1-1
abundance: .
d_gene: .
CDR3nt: TGCAGTGCTAGAGATTACAGGGAGAACACTGAAGCTTTCTTT
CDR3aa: CSARDYRENTEAFF

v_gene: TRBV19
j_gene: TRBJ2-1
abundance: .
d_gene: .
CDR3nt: TGTGCCAGTAGTAAGGGGGGCTCAGGTATTGAGCAGTTCTTC
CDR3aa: CASSKGGSGIEQFF

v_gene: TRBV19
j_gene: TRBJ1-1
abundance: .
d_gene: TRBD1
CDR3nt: TGTGCCAGTATTCGACAGGGGCGAAATACTGAAGCTTTCTTT
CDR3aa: CASIRQGRNTEAFF

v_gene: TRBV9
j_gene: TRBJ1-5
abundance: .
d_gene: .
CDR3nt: TGTGCCAGCAGCGTAGGGTCTAACGGGCAGCCCCAGCATTTT
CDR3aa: CASSVGSNGQPQHF

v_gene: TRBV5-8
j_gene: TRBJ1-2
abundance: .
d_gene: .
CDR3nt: TGTGCCAGCAGTACTCGGGACCTTCGGGGCTACACCTTC
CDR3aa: CASSTRDLRGYTF

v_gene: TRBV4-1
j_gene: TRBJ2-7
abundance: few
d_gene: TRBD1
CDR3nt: TGTGCCAGCAGCCAAGATTCGGCCCAGGGGGCTTACGAGCAGTACTTC
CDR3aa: CASSQDSAQGAYEQYF

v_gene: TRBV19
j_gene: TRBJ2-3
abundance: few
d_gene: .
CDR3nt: TGTGCCAGTAGTGCCCTGGAGGGGCGGGTCACAGATACGCAGTATTTT
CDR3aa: CASSALEGRVTDTQYF

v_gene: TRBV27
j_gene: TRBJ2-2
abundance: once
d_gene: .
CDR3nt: TGTGCCAGCAGTTTATTTAAGGGGGGCACCGGGGAGCTGTTTTTT
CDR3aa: CASSLFKGGTGELFF

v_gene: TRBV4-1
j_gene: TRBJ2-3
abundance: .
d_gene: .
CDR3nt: TGCGCCAGCAGCCAAGGGTGGACAGATACGCAGTATTTT
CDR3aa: CASSQGWTDTQYF

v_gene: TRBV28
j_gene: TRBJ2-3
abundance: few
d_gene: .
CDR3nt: TGTGCCAGCAGTCTTGACAGGAAGGAAGATACGCAGTATTTT
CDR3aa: CASSLDRKEDTQYF

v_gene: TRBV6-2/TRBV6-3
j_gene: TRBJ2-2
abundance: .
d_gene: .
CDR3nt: TGTGCCAGCAGTTCCCCGTACACCGGGGAGCTGTTTTTT
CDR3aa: CASSSPYTGELFF

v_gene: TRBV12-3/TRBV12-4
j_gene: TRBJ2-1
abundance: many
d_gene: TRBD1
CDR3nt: TGTGCCAGCAGTGCCCCCGGGACAGGGCACTACAATGAGCAGTTCTTC
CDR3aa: CASSAPGTGHYNEQFF

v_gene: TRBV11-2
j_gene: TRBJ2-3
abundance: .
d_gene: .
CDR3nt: TGTGCCAGCCGTCATAAGGGGGGGGGAACAGATACGCAGTATTTT
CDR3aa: CASRHKGGGTDTQYF

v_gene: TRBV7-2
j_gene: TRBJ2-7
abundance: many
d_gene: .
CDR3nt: TGTGCCAGCAGCTCTACCTCCCGGAGTTATGGCTACGAGCAGTACTTC
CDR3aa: CASSSTSRSYGYEQYF

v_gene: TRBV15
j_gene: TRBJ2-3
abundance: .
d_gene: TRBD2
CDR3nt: TGTGCCACCAGCAGACTCCCGGGGGGGCAGGATACGCAGTATTTT
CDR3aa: CATSRLPGGQDTQYF

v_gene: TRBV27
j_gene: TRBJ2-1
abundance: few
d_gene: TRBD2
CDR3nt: TGTGCCAGCAGTTTATCAGCTAGCGGGCACGACAATGAGCAGTTCTTC
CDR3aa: CASSLSASGHDNEQFF

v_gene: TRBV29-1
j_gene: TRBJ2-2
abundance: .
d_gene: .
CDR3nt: TGCAGCGTTGATCCTGGACAGACGAACACCGGGGAGCTGTTTTTT
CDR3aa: CSVDPGQTNTGELFF

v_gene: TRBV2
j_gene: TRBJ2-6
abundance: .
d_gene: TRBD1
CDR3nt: TGTGCCAGCAGTGCGGACAGGGGGCTGTCAGGGGCCAACGTCCTGACTTTC
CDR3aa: CASSADRGLSGANVLTF

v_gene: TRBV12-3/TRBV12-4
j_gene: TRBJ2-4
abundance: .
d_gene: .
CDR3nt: TGTGCCAGCAGTTTAAGAGGGGATCAGTACTTC
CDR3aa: CASSLRGDQYF

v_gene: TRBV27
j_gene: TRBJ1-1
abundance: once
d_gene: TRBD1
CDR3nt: TGTGCCAGCAGTTTATCGACCAGGGGGAGCACTGAAGCTTCCTTT
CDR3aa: CASSLSTRGSTEASF

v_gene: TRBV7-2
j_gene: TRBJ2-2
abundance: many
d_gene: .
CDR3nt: TGTGCCAGCAGCTTAGCGGGGAACGGGGAGCTGTTTTTT
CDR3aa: CASSLAGNGELFF

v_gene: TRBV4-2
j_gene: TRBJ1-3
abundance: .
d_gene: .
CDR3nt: TGTGCCAGCAGCCAGGAACCCTGGGACCGAAGCTCTGGAAACTCCATATATTTT
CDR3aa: CASSQEPWDRSSGNSIYF

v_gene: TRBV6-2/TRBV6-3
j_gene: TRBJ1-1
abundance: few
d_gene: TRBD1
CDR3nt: TGTGCCAGCAGTTACTCGGCCCGGGACAGGAGGAACACTGAAGCTTTCTTT
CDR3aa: CASSYSARDRRNTEAFF

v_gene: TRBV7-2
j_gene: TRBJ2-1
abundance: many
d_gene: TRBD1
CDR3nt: TGTGCCAGCAGCTCTGGGACAGGACGTAATGAGCAGTTCTTC
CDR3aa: CASSSGTGRNEQFF

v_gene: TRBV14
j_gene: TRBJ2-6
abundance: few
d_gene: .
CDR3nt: TGTGCCAGCAGCCTCAGGGGCCTGGGATACGTCCTGACTTTC
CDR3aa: CASSLRGLGYVLTF

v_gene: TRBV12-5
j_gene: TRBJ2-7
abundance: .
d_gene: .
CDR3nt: TGTGCTAGTGTTAATTCGGGGGGCCCTTCTCCTTACGAGCAGTACTTC
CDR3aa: CASVNSGGPSPYEQYF

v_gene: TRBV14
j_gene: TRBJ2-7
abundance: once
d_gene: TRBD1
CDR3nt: TGTGCCAGCAGCTTCGACAGGGGGCGGTCATGGGAGCAGTACTTC
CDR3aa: CASSFDRGRSWEQYF

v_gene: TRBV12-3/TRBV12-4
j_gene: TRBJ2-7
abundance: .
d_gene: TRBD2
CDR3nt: TGTGCCAGCAGCCCCTCCGGACTAGCGGGGTACAACTACGAGCAGTACTTC
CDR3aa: CASSPSGLAGYNYEQYF

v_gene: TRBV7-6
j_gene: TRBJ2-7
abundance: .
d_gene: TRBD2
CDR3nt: TGTGCCAGCAGCCGAGAGGCTAGCGGGGCCTACGAGCAGTACTTC
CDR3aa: CASSREASGAYEQYF

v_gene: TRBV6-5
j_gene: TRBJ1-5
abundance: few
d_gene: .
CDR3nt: TGTGCCAGCAGAAGGGGAGTCCACAATCAGCCCCAGCATTTT
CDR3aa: CASRRGVHNQPQHF

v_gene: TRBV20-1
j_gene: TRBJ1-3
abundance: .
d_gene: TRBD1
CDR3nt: TGCAGTGCTAGAGATTTTCCGGGACAGAGTGGAAACACCATATATTTT
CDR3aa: CSARDFPGQSGNTIYF

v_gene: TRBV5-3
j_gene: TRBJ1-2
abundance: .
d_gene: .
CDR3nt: TGTGCCAGCAGCTTGGCCGTCCTTGGCTACACCTTC
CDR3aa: CASSLAVLGYTF

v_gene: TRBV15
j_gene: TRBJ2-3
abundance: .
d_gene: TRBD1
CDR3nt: TGTGCCACCAGCACCTCGGACAGGGTCAGAGATACGCAGTATTTT
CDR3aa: CATSTSDRVRDTQYF

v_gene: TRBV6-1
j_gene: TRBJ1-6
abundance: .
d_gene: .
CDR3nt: TGTGCCAGCAGACCCCTAGATAGCTCCTATAATTCACCCCTCCACTTT
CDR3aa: CASRPLDSSYNSPLHF

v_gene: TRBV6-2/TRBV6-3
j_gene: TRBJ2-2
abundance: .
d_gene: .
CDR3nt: TGTGCCAACAGGCTCACCGGGGAGCTGTTTTTT
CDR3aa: CANRLTGELFF

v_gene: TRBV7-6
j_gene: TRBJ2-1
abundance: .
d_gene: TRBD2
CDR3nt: TGTGCCAGCAGCTTAAAAGCCCTATGGACTAGCGGGGGGGCCTCCTACAATGAGCAGTTCTTC
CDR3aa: CASSLKALWTSGGASYNEQFF

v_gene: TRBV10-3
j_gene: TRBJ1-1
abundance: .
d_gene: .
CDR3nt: TGTGCCATCACCACCATAAAGGGGATGGAGAACACTGAAGCTTTCTTT
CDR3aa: CAITTIKGMENTEAFF

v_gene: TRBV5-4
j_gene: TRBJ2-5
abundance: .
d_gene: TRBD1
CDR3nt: TGTGCCAGCAGGAATCTCACAGGGGGCGCTAAGGAAGAGACCCAGTACTTC
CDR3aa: CASRNLTGGAKEETQYF

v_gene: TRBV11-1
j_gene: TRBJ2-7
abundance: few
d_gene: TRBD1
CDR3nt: TGTGCCAGCAGCTCGGGACAGCGCTTCGGGGAGCAGTACTTC
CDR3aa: CASSSGQRFGEQYF

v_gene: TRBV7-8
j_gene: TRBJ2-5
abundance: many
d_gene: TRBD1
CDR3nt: TGTGCCAGCAGCTACAGGGGGCGCGTCCAAGAGACCCAGTACTTC
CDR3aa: CASSYRGRVQETQYF

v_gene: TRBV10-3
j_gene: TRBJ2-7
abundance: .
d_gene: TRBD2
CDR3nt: TGTGCCATCAGTGAGTCAGGGCTAGCGGAGACCTACGAGCAGTACTTC
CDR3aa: CAISESGLAETYEQYF

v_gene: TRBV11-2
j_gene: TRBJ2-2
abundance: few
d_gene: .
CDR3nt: TGTGCCAGCAGCCCCGCGGGGACTGAGGGCGGGGAGCTGTTTTTT
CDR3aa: CASSPAGTEGGELFF

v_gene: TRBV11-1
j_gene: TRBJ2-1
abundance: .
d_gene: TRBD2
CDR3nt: TGTGCCAGCAGCTTATGGGATAGCGGGGCGTCGTGGGATGAGCAGTTCTTC
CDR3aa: CASSLWDSGASWDEQFF